This is a list of T cell receptor beta chains from one sample in a study of T cells after yellow fever vaccination. TCRdb re-called the 5' RACE reads through MiXCR, storing one row per CDR3 protein. The sample has some 600,000 distinct CDR3 sequences, roughly an eighth seen once; the top ten hold more than 12%. The sequences come from PBMCs, collected on the day of the yellow fever booster vaccination. The receptors were gathered from a man between 25 and 39 years old who received the YFV17D yellow fever vaccine. CDR3s leave out the opening cysteine and the closing phenylalanine or tryptophan. Each record gives: V gene, CDR3 protein.

TRBV7-2	ASSPAGGAGYEQY
TRBV5-6	ASSHPGQNAYEQY
TRBV11-2	ASSVTGTAREQY
TRBV11-2	ASSVIGTSGRALHEQY
TRBV2	ASSEREGYEQY
TRBV7-9	ASSFEGGQGDYFGYT
TRBV20-1	SARGAGGVSYNEQF
TRBV11-2	ASSSRRLETRESYEQY
TRBV20-1	SAPPGQAYEQY
TRBV20-1	SARDTLSGTGVQETQY
TRBV20-1	SARRLTDTQY
TRBV27	ASSWGAAKNIQY
TRBV12-3/TRBV12-4	ASSSSRALTGQETQY
TRBV5-4	ASSVDRAHEQY
TRBV7-2	ASSLATFLGSFSEAF
TRBV7-2	ASSLPGAPNQPQH
TRBV20-1	SARSPQGTLYEQY
TRBV4-3	ASSRLAGVGTGELF
TRBV20-1	SAKVPRQTVQPQH
TRBV7-2	ASSQRPGLAGYNEQF
TRBV7-9	ASSSLQGLYEQY
TRBV20-1	SADSGSWGEQF
TRBV5-1	ASSPYRDGEAF
TRBV29-1	SVQALSSSKNIQY
TRBV5-1	ASSLYSGGETQY
TRBV5-1	ASSSNPQGGEQF
TRBV4-3	ASSQDQGGGEAF
TRBV10-3	AISESLAGESSYEQY